This paragraph covers one T cell receptor beta chain sequence. Its cognate antigen has yet to be identified. Qualities for individual bases were not recorded, and no much larger clone is one base off. CDR1 and CDR2 were assigned from the germline V gene as SGHTA and FQGNSA. V lost 3 bases and J lost 0 bases; the stretch between them is 2 bases long. The CDR3 runs 12 amino acids, cysteine and phenylalanine included. Of all the DNA, just the CDR3 is kept, 36 bases in frame from base 1. This sample is drawn from a study of blood T cell repertoires in COVID-19 (dated by TCRdb to 2018 to 2021). Study-wide context: Collaborator samples came from the United States, Italy and Spain and covered acute and convalescent phases of COVID-19. The dataset comprised deeply sampled blood TCRbeta repertoires from subjects exposed to, actively infected with, or recovered from COVID-19. The repertoires were released in a freely available public database intended as a resource for research on the immune response to SARS-CoV-2. The prospective study material was composed of cDNA or gDNA derived from T cells, B-cell-depleted T cells, or PBMCs. HLA class I and class II types, where available, came from metadata supplied by the sample provider rather than from assay-based typing. Samples were obtained from the ongoing ImmuneRACE study (first 160 participants) and from over a thousand subjects provided by 6 global collaborators. Sample metadata almost always included a de-identified subject ID, COVID-19 status, age in years and sex.

Participants in the prospective study were enrolled through a virtual design, were aged roughly 18 to 100 years, and lived in about two dozen United States geographic areas. Cohort assignment in the prospective study relied on participant-reported clinical history from a screening survey and a study questionnaire. For ImmuneRACE Cohort 3, a participant was defined as recovered based on two consecutive negative NP/OP PCR tests, clearance by a healthcare professional, or resolution of symptoms. In the prospective study, whole blood, serum and a nasopharyngeal or oropharyngeal swab were collected from each participant by mobile phlebotomists. Over a roughly two-month period, participants in the prospective study had the option of providing additional blood draws and questionnaires. Blood samples from the prospective study were shipped frozen or at room temperature prior to DNA extraction. TCRbeta CDR3 regions were amplified from genomic DNA by means of the immunoSEQ Assay, a bias-controlled multiplex PCR. Processing in the source paper ran as follows. The number of nucleated cells in each sample was estimated from the amplification of reference gene primers within the assay. To quantify the absolute abundance of each unique TCRbeta CDR3 rearrangement, sequence reads were collapsed and filtered. Productive Simpson clonality was computed per sample as the square root of Simpson's diversity index over productive rearrangements. TCRdb took this table from immuneACCESS and kept in-frame rearrangements with V and J called. Such tables lack part of the clones; where checked against another copy, unresolved V genes explain under half of the gap, and the rest is unexplained. D and trimming come from the DNA, and the V and J calls and clone size come from that table. This sample holds roughly 360,000 clones; approximately 87% were observed only once. The ten largest clones represent 1% to 1.5% of the sample.

Study-wide conclusions, independent of this receptor: The amount of clinical and demographic metadata varied by source and participant and was provided uncurated.

This receptor chain uses TRBV7-2 and TRBJ1-1, with the D gene not clear enough to name. The sequencing sample was made of PBMCs or T cells enriched from blood (not recorded which). The TCR comes from a man aged 30 to 39 who had recovered from COVID-19. Read as DNA, the sequence is TGTGCCAGCAGCTTTATGAACACTGAAGCTTTCTTT. This encodes CASSFMNTEAFF.